This entry features one T cell receptor beta chain sequence. The sample is drawn from a study of blood T cell repertoires in COVID-19. Sequencing was performed with immunoSEQ multiplex PCR; in TCRdb, only in-frame clones are kept and a portion is missing. The table lists around 130,000 clones, 80% to 90% of them singletons. The V segment lost 2 bases and the J segment 1 base; nucleotides outside the gene matches: 3. The CDR3 has 15 residues. CDR1 is SEHNR, CDR2 FQNEAQ, per germline (reference sequence). Sequenced material: peripheral blood. The chain carries TRBV7-9 and TRBJ1-1; 8 bases map to TRBD1. This clonotype originated in a man in his 60s with active or convalescent COVID-19. CDR3 in amino acids: CASSLLGTGNTEAFF. The CDR3 nucleotides are TGTGCCAGCAGCTTACTAGGGACAGGGAACACTGAAGCTTTCTTT.